The 12 T cell receptor beta chains presented below share a single source sample, sequenced in a study of T cells in localized non-small cell lung cancer. Only in-frame clones appear in the TCRdb table, and some are missing; sequencing was by immunoSEQ multiplex PCR. The data contain 60,000 or so clones, 81% of them singletons. This sample comprised PBMCs, obtained before any cancer treatment. The origin of the receptors is a man between 40 and 75 years old with stage II lung adenocarcinoma.

This clone was detected only a few times. The rearrangement joins TRBV9 to TRBJ2-5; either TRBD1 or TRBD2 may fit D (5 bases each). The ends were cut back, 4 bases at V and 1 base at J, with 11 bases in the middle. This CDR3 region has 14 residues. The V gene's germline CDR1 is SGDLS and CDR2 YYNGEE. The CDR3 nucleotides are TGTGCCAGCAGCATAGGGACCCTCCAAGAGACCCAGTACTTC. Protein: CASSIGTLQETQYF.

V is TRBV9 and J is TRBJ2-1; D is perhaps TRBD2 (6 bases). The CDR3 sequence is 16 residues long. V was cut by 1 base and J by 9 bases, with 20 bases left in between. Germline loops: CDR1 SGDLS, CDR2 YYNGEE. The CDR3 bases are TGTGCCAGCAGCGTATCCCCCCTGGGGGGTTCGATTGAGCAGTTCTTC. This encodes CASSVSPLGGSIEQFF.

This clone was seen once. V usage is TRBV7-3 and J usage is TRBJ2-3, with D perhaps matching TRBD1 (6 bases). Trimming left V 4 bases short and J 4 bases short, with 15 bases between. CDR1 and CDR2 (germline): SGHTA, FQGTGA. This CDR3 is 15 amino acids long. The chain's CDR3 is CASSSNRVGADTQYF. The CDR3 DNA is TGTGCCAGCAGCTCTAACAGGGTTGGGGCAGATACGCAGTATTTT. Full variable domain (missing parts from reference TRBV7-3 and TRBJ2-3): GAGVSQTPSNKVTEKGKYVELRCDPISGHTALYWYRQSLGQGPEFLIYFQGTGAADDSGLPNDRFFAVRPEGSVSTLKIQRTERGDSAVYLCASSSNRVGADTQYFGPGTRLTVL.

This clone was found once. V gene TRBV27 combines with J gene TRBJ2-7; possibly TRBD2 for D (5 bases). This CDR3 has 13 residues. The V gene lost 8 bases and the J gene lost 0 bases, with 11 bases spanning the gap. Germline loops: CDR1 MNHEY, CDR2 SMNVEV (reference sequence). CDR3 loop: CASQPLGSYEQYF. The CDR3 region has the DNA TGTGCCAGCCAACCACTAGGCTCCTACGAGCAGTACTTC.

V gene TRBV30 combines with J gene TRBJ1-5; 7 nucleotides align to TRBD1. The CDR3 sequence is 14 residues long. Germline-derived CDR1 and CDR2 are GTSNPN and SVGIG (reference sequence). J lost 1 base, V lost 7 bases, and 7 bases had no gene match. CDR3 in DNA: TGTGCCTCCTCGGGACAGCGGAGCAATCAGCCCCAGCATTTT. Translation gives CASSGQRSNQPQHF.

The J gene is TRBJ2-2, the V gene TRBV27; D tentatively fits TRBD1 or TRBD2 (5 bases each). Germline V gene data show CDR1 as MNHEY and CDR2 as SMNVEV (reference sequence). The CDR3 totals 15 residues. The V end was cut by 3 bases, the J end by 1 base, with 9 bases between. CDR3 loop: CASSFVGGNTGELFF. The CDR3 DNA reads TGTGCCAGCAGTTTTGTTGGGGGGAACACCGGGGAGCTGTTTTTT.

J is TRBJ2-7 and V is TRBV30; a weak D match, TRBD1 (5 bases). V lost 6 bases and J lost 2, with 8 bases in between. CDR3 size: 11 residues. The germline CDR1 and CDR2 sequences are GTSNPN and SVGIG (reference sequence). The CDR3 nucleotides are TGTGCCTGTCTGACAGCCTACGAGCAGTACTTC. This sequence encodes CACLTAYEQYF.

The genes are TRBV5-1 and TRBJ1-2, with 10 positions matching TRBD1. J gave up 8 bases and V 4 bases, and 5 bases lay outside the gene matches. The CDR3 has 13 amino acids. CDR1 and CDR2 from the germline V gene are SGHRS and YFSETQ. CDR3 sequence reads: CASSIGQGEGYTF. The CDR3 region has the DNA TGCGCCAGCAGCATTGGACAGGGGGAAGGCTACACCTTC.

The chain employs TRBV15 and TRBJ2-4; the D is unclear. This CDR3 region has 14 residues. Germline V gene data show CDR1 as LNHNV and CDR2 as YYDKDF (reference sequence). The germline V and J ends were trimmed by 3 bases and 7 bases, with 13 bases remaining between them. The CDR3: CATSRDRAENIQYF. Written as DNA, the CDR3 is TGTGCCACCAGCAGGGATAGAGCTGAGAACATTCAGTACTTC.

The genes are TRBV11-2 and TRBJ1-2; possibly TRBD1 for D (5 bases). The germline V gene encodes CDR1 SGHAT and CDR2 FQNNGV. Trimming took 0 bases from V and 6 from J, leaving 5 bases between them. There are 12 residues in the CDR3. The DNA of the CDR3 is TGTGCCAGCAGCTTAGAGGGGGATGGCTACACCTTC. Amino acids: CASSLEGDGYTF.

There are a few counts of this clone. CDR3 loop: CSVGGVDEQFF. The CDR3, as DNA: TGCAGCGTTGGTGGGGTCGATGAGCAGTTCTTC. The V and J genes are TRBV29-1 and TRBJ2-1; D is ambiguous. The germline V and J ends were trimmed by 4 bases and 8 bases, with 9 bases remaining between them. CDR3 length: 11 amino acids. CDR1 is SQVTM, CDR2 ANQGSEA, per germline.

This chain's CDR3 is CASQSGPQAAQYF. The CDR3 DNA is TGTGCCAGCCAGTCCGGGCCCCAAGCGGCCCAGTACTTC. This chain links TRBV6-5 with TRBJ2-5, with D possibly matching TRBD2 (5 bases). Trimming removed 8 bases at V and 9 bases at J, with 19 bases between. The germline V gene encodes CDR1 MNHEY and CDR2 SVGAGI. The CDR3 extends over 13 amino acids.